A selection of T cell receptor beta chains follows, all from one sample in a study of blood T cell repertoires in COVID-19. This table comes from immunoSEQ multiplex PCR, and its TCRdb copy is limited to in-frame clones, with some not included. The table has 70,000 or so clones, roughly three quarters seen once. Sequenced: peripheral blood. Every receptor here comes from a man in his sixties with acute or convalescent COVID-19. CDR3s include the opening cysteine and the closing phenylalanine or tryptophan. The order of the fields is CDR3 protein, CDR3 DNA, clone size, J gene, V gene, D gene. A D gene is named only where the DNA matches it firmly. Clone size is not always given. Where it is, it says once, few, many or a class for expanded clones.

CDR3aa: CASSRERGGRDEQFF
CDR3nt: TGTGCCAGCAGCAGGGAGCGGGGGGGCCGGGATGAGCAGTTCTTC
abundance: once
j_gene: TRBJ2-1
v_gene: TRBV6-5
d_gene: TRBD2

CDR3aa: CASSVGGASGAGAETQYF
CDR3nt: TGTGCCAGCAGCGTAGGGGGAGCTAGCGGGGCCGGGGCGGAGACCCAGTACTTC
abundance: once
j_gene: TRBJ2-5
v_gene: TRBV9
d_gene: TRBD2

CDR3aa: CASSKQGGNQPQHF
CDR3nt: TGTGCCAGTAGTAAACAGGGTGGCAATCAGCCCCAGCATTTT
abundance: few
j_gene: TRBJ1-5
v_gene: TRBV19
d_gene: NA

CDR3aa: CASSLVEQGVYEQYF
CDR3nt: TGTGCCAGCAGCTTAGTAGAACAGGGAGTCTACGAGCAGTACTTC
abundance: NA
j_gene: TRBJ2-7
v_gene: TRBV11-2
d_gene: NA

CDR3aa: CATSRDSGGYTF
CDR3nt: TGTGCCACCAGCAGAGATAGCGGTGGCTACACCTTC
abundance: few
j_gene: TRBJ1-2
v_gene: TRBV15
d_gene: NA

CDR3aa: CASSLERGEEKLFF
CDR3nt: TGCGCCAGCAGCTTGGAAAGGGGTGAGGAAAAACTGTTTTTT
abundance: few
j_gene: TRBJ1-4
v_gene: TRBV5-1
d_gene: NA

CDR3aa: CASRIQGSSSYEQYF
CDR3nt: TGTGCCAGCAGGATACAGGGGTCGAGCTCCTACGAGCAGTACTTC
abundance: once
j_gene: TRBJ2-7
v_gene: TRBV5-5
d_gene: TRBD1

CDR3aa: CASSTRGQYSGANVLTF
CDR3nt: TGTGCCAGCAGCACGAGGGGACAGTACTCTGGGGCCAACGTCCTGACTTTC
abundance: NA
j_gene: TRBJ2-6
v_gene: TRBV14
d_gene: TRBD1

CDR3aa: CASSQDPGRPLSFEQYF
CDR3nt: TGTGCCAGCAGCCAAGACCCAGGTCGCCCTTTATCCTTCGAGCAGTACTTC
abundance: NA
j_gene: TRBJ2-7
v_gene: TRBV6-2/TRBV6-3
d_gene: NA

CDR3aa: CASSPTRSSYNSPLHF
CDR3nt: TGTGCCAGCTCACCAACACGGAGCTCCTATAATTCACCCCTCCACTTT
abundance: NA
j_gene: TRBJ1-6
v_gene: TRBV18
d_gene: NA

CDR3aa: CASGGGGYQPQHF
CDR3nt: TGTGCCAGTGGGGGGGGAGGGTATCAGCCCCAGCATTTT
abundance: NA
j_gene: TRBJ1-5
v_gene: TRBV27
d_gene: NA

CDR3aa: CAWSDAGIQYF
CDR3nt: TGTGCCTGGAGTGATGCGGGGATTCAGTACTTC
abundance: NA
j_gene: TRBJ2-4
v_gene: TRBV30
d_gene: NA

CDR3aa: CASSGGTSRLGTQYF
CDR3nt: TGTGCCAGCAGCGGCGGGACTAGCCGCCTAGGGACCCAGTACTTC
abundance: NA
j_gene: TRBJ2-5
v_gene: TRBV9
d_gene: TRBD2

CDR3aa: CASSEGGATPNEQFF
CDR3nt: TGTGCCAGCAGTGAGGGCGGGGCCACCCCCAATGAGCAGTTCTTC
abundance: NA
j_gene: TRBJ2-1
v_gene: TRBV6-1
d_gene: NA

CDR3aa: CASSLAPPGQSNQPQHF
CDR3nt: TGTGCCAGCAGCTTAGCACCACCGGGACAGTCTAATCAGCCCCAGCATTTT
abundance: NA
j_gene: TRBJ1-5
v_gene: TRBV7-8
d_gene: TRBD1

CDR3aa: CSVEVIGTSGGTLSTDTQYF
CDR3nt: TGCAGCGTTGAAGTTATTGGGACTAGCGGGGGGACCCTAAGCACAGATACGCAGTATTTT
abundance: NA
j_gene: TRBJ2-3
v_gene: TRBV29-1
d_gene: TRBD2

CDR3aa: CASSPPRNEQFF
CDR3nt: TGTGCCAGCTCACCACCGAGGAATGAGCAGTTCTTC
abundance: NA
j_gene: TRBJ2-1
v_gene: TRBV18
d_gene: NA

CDR3aa: CASMETSGRYYEQYF
CDR3nt: TGTGCCAGCATGGAGACTAGCGGGCGTTACTACGAGCAGTACTTC
abundance: NA
j_gene: TRBJ2-7
v_gene: TRBV2
d_gene: TRBD2

CDR3aa: CASSFERDSPLHF
CDR3nt: TGTGCCAGCAGTTTCGAGAGGGATTCACCCCTCCACTTT
abundance: NA
j_gene: TRBJ1-6
v_gene: TRBV27
d_gene: NA

CDR3aa: CASSQVNSDYGYTF
CDR3nt: TGTGCCAGCAGCCAAGTTAACAGTGACTATGGCTACACCTTC
abundance: NA
j_gene: TRBJ1-2
v_gene: TRBV3-1/TRBV3-2
d_gene: NA

CDR3aa: CASSVGGESGNTIYF
CDR3nt: TGTGCCAGCAGCGTAGGGGGCGAGTCTGGAAACACCATATATTTT
abundance: NA
j_gene: TRBJ1-3
v_gene: TRBV9
d_gene: NA

CDR3aa: CASSLVFGGYNEQFF
CDR3nt: TGTGCCAGCAGCTTAGTTTTCGGTGGCTACAATGAGCAGTTCTTC
abundance: NA
j_gene: TRBJ2-1
v_gene: TRBV7-2
d_gene: NA

CDR3aa: CASSTPPVQETQYF
CDR3nt: TGTGCCAGCAGCACCCCGCCAGTCCAAGAGACCCAGTACTTC
abundance: NA
j_gene: TRBJ2-5
v_gene: TRBV7-8
d_gene: NA

CDR3aa: CASSLAQYNSPLHF
CDR3nt: TGTGCCAGCAGCTTAGCTCAGTATAATTCACCCCTCCACTTT
abundance: NA
j_gene: TRBJ1-6
v_gene: TRBV7-6
d_gene: NA

CDR3aa: CASSQISGNTEAFF
CDR3nt: TGTGCCAGCAGCCAAATCAGCGGGAACACTGAAGCTTTCTTT
abundance: NA
j_gene: TRBJ1-1
v_gene: TRBV14
d_gene: NA

CDR3aa: CASSQEGRGGNEQFF
CDR3nt: TGCGCCAGCAGCCAAGAGGGGCGGGGGGGCAATGAGCAGTTCTTC
abundance: few
j_gene: TRBJ2-1
v_gene: TRBV4-1
d_gene: TRBD2

CDR3aa: CASSQDSGKWTGHQPQHF
CDR3nt: TGCGCCAGCAGCCAAGATTCGGGGAAGTGGACAGGGCATCAGCCCCAGCATTTT
abundance: NA
j_gene: TRBJ1-5
v_gene: TRBV4-3
d_gene: TRBD1

CDR3aa: CASSQAHGDSPLHF
CDR3nt: TGTGCCAGCAGCCAAGCTCACGGGGATTCACCCCTCCACTTT
abundance: NA
j_gene: TRBJ1-6
v_gene: TRBV3-1/TRBV3-2
d_gene: NA

CDR3aa: CASSHRTERNEKLFF
CDR3nt: TGCGCCAGCAGCCATAGGACAGAAAGAAATGAAAAACTGTTTTTT
abundance: NA
j_gene: TRBJ1-4
v_gene: TRBV4-3
d_gene: NA

CDR3aa: CASRGQASMNTEAFF
CDR3nt: TGTGCCAGCAGGGGACAGGCAAGCATGAACACTGAAGCTTTCTTT
abundance: NA
j_gene: TRBJ1-1
v_gene: TRBV5-4
d_gene: TRBD1

CDR3aa: CASSMQSGGEAFF
CDR3nt: TGTGCCAGTAGTATGCAATCGGGGGGTGAAGCTTTCTTT
abundance: NA
j_gene: TRBJ1-1
v_gene: TRBV19
d_gene: NA

CDR3aa: CASGGTGGTGELFF
CDR3nt: TGTGCCAGCGGGGGGACAGGGGGCACCGGGGAGCTGTTTTTT
abundance: NA
j_gene: TRBJ2-2
v_gene: TRBV2
d_gene: TRBD1

CDR3aa: CASSVQGADYGYTF
CDR3nt: TGTGCCAGCAGCGTACAGGGGGCGGACTATGGCTACACCTTC
abundance: NA
j_gene: TRBJ1-2
v_gene: TRBV9
d_gene: TRBD1

CDR3aa: CASSLPLAGGPDTQYF
CDR3nt: TGTGCCAGCAGCTTACCGTTAGCGGGGGGGCCCGATACGCAGTATTTT
abundance: NA
j_gene: TRBJ2-3
v_gene: TRBV13
d_gene: TRBD2

CDR3aa: CASSPGQHTEAFF
CDR3nt: TGTGCCAGCTCACCCGGACAGCACACTGAAGCTTTCTTT
abundance: NA
j_gene: TRBJ1-1
v_gene: TRBV18
d_gene: NA

CDR3aa: CASSAGTLGQPQHF
CDR3nt: TGTGCCAGCAGCGCAGGGACACTCGGTCAGCCCCAGCATTTT
abundance: few
j_gene: TRBJ1-5
v_gene: TRBV9
d_gene: NA

CDR3aa: CASRDRVNTEAFF
CDR3nt: TGTGCCAGCCGGGACAGGGTGAACACTGAAGCTTTCTTT
abundance: many
j_gene: TRBJ1-1
v_gene: TRBV9
d_gene: TRBD1

CDR3aa: CASRDGMNTEAFF
CDR3nt: TGCGCCAGCAGGGACGGGATGAACACTGAAGCTTTCTTT
abundance: NA
j_gene: TRBJ1-1
v_gene: TRBV10-1
d_gene: NA

CDR3aa: CATSRPGQGDGSQHF
CDR3nt: TGTGCCACCAGCAGACCGGGACAGGGGGATGGGTCCCAGCATTTT
abundance: once
j_gene: TRBJ1-5
v_gene: TRBV15
d_gene: TRBD1

CDR3aa: CASSDRGYSPLHF
CDR3nt: TGTGCCAGTAGTGACAGGGGATATTCACCCCTCCACTTT
abundance: NA
j_gene: TRBJ1-6
v_gene: TRBV19
d_gene: TRBD1

CDR3aa: CASSLVQGSGNTIYF
CDR3nt: TGTGCCAGCAGCTTAGTTCAGGGCTCTGGAAACACCATATATTTT
abundance: NA
j_gene: TRBJ1-3
v_gene: TRBV11-2
d_gene: NA